Below are 25 T cell receptor beta chains sequenced from a single sample in a study of sequential checkpoint blockade in melanoma. Treatment here: randomized to nivolumab then ipilimumab (arm A) or the reverse (arm B). Generated by immunoSEQ multiplex PCR, the TCRdb table keeps only in-frame clones and is missing some. In the table there are approximately 31,000 clones, 75% to 90% of which are singletons. The material was CD8+ T cells sorted from blood (inferred from file names), obtained from a patient given nivolumab and ipilimumab in sequence. The source of these receptors is a human donor with melanoma.

In nucleotides, the CDR3 is TGTGCCAGCAGCGTAGGGGCTAGCGGGGTATACGAGCAGTACTTC. It specifies CASSVGASGVYEQYF. The V gene is TRBV9, the J gene TRBJ2-7, with 9 positions matching TRBD2. Losses at the gene ends were 0 bases for V and 4 bases for J; bases not matched to a gene: 5. CDR1 is SGDLS and CDR2 is YYNGEE in the germline V gene. This CDR3 is built from 15 residues. Drawing the rest from reference TRBV9 and TRBJ2-7, the complete variable domain is DSGVTQTPKHLITATGQRVTLRCSPRSGDLSVYWYQQSLDQGLQFLIQYYNGEERAKGNILERFSAQQFPDLHSELNLSSLELGDSALYFCASSVGASGVYEQYFGPGTRLTVT.

This clone has only a few counts. The chain couples TRBV5-5 to TRBJ1-5; D is uncertain. Trimming shortened V by 1 base and J by 3 bases, and 11 bases separated the two germline ends. CDR1 SGHKS and CDR2 YYEKEE come from the germline V gene (reference sequence). This CDR3 has 15 residues. CDR3 in amino acids: CASSLWVEINQPQHF. CDR3 coding DNA: TGTGCCAGCAGCTTGTGGGTGGAGATCAATCAGCCCCAGCATTTT.

The CDR3 DNA is TGTGCCAGCAGCCGTCAGGGTCCGTCAGGGTCCGGCTACACCTTC. Its translation is CASSRQGPSGSGYTF. The rearrangement links TRBV5-4 to TRBJ1-2, with D possibly being TRBD1 (5 bases). V was clipped by 4 bases and J by 8 bases, with 21 bases between them. This CDR3 region has 15 residues. Germline CDR1 SGHNT, CDR2 YYREEE (reference sequence).

This clone appeared a few times. The chain couples TRBV6-5 to TRBJ2-3; 10 positions match TRBD2. V lost 4 bases and J lost 5; bases outside the gene matches: 6. The CDR3 loop spans 15 amino acids. Germline loops: CDR1 MNHEY, CDR2 SVGAGI. The CDR3 sequence: CASSSWVAGGDTQYF. In nucleotides, the CDR3 is TGTGCCAGCAGTTCCTGGGTAGCGGGGGGAGATACGCAGTATTTT.

This chain joins TRBV7-9 and TRBJ2-7; 9 positions match TRBD1. The CDR3 is made up of 15 amino acids. Germline V gene lookup returns CDR1 SEHNR and CDR2 FQNEAQ (reference sequence). V lost 1 base, J lost 6 bases, and 7 bases stayed unmatched. The DNA for the CDR3 is TGTGCCAGCAGCTTAGGGCGACAGGGGGTAGGCGAGCAGTACTTC. Translated: CASSLGRQGVGEQYF.

The gene calls are TRBV5-1 and TRBJ1-2; 9 bases line up with TRBD1. The germline gives CDR1 SGHRS, CDR2 YFSETQ. J was trimmed by 8 bases and V by 2 bases; bases with no gene match: 7. The CDR3 spans 14 residues. CDR3 DNA sequence: TGCGCCAGCAGCTTCAACAGGGGGCAGCTCGGCTACACCTTC. Amino acid sequence: CASSFNRGQLGYTF.

Only one count was recorded for this clone. The rearrangement links TRBV4-2 to TRBJ2-1, with TRBD2 matching over 7 bases. V lost 3 bases, J lost 0 bases, and 8 bases stayed unmatched. The CDR3 runs 17 residues. Per germline, CDR1 LGHNA and CDR2 YNFKEQ. The CDR3, as DNA: TGTGCCAGCAGCCAGGCAATAGCGGGTCTCTCCTACAATGAGCAGTTCTTC. Its protein is CASSQAIAGLSYNEQFF.

To note about this clone: Other DNA sequences in this sample translate to the same CDR3. The chain is built from TRBV28 and TRBJ2-7; TRBD2 matches at 8 bases. The J segment lost 2 bases and the V segment lost 2 bases, leaving 2 bases of the junction unmatched. This CDR3 spans 14 amino acids. The germline CDR1 and CDR2 sequences are MDHEN and SYDVKM. CDR3 amino acids: CASSLTGGAYEQYF. CDR3 in DNA: TGTGCCAGCAGTTTAACCGGGGGGGCCTACGAGCAGTACTTC.

The chain carries TRBV11-2 and TRBJ2-2; TRBD1 aligns across 7 bases. Germline lookup yields CDR1 SGHAT and CDR2 FQNNGV. The junction had 2 bases not matched to a gene; V was cut back by 0 bases and J by 4 bases. The CDR3 has 15 amino acids. Written as DNA, the CDR3 is TGTGCCAGCAGCTTAGATCCAGGGGGCACCGGGGAGCTGTTTTTT. Amino acids: CASSLDPGGTGELFF.

The genes are TRBV7-9 and TRBJ2-3; TRBD1 matches at 7 bases. The CDR3 sequence is 14 residues long. V lost 7 bases and J lost 4; bases outside the gene matches: 8. Germline values: CDR1 SEHNR, CDR2 FQNEAQ (reference sequence). The CDR3, as DNA: TGTGCCAGCACCGAGAGACAGGGCCCAGATACGCAGTATTTT. It is translated as CASTERQGPDTQYF.

The chain uses TRBV27 and TRBJ2-5, with D maybe TRBD2 (6 bases). CDR3 length equals 13 residues. V was trimmed by 7 bases and J by 4 bases, leaving 13 bases between them. From germline, CDR1 is MNHEY and CDR2 SMNVEV (reference sequence). The CDR3 region is CASTPEGGETQYF. The CDR3 nucleotides read TGTGCCAGCACTCCAGAGGGAGGAGAGACCCAGTACTTC.

This clone was detected a few times. The chain joins TRBV28 to TRBJ2-5; the D gene is possibly TRBD1 (6 bases). Trimming took off 6 bases at V and 5 bases at J, with 13 bases between the two ends. The CDR3 runs to 13 residues. Germline V CDR1 and CDR2: MDHEN, SYDVKM. This chain's CDR3 is CASSIDRMETQYF. In DNA, the CDR3 is TGTGCCAGCAGCATCGACAGGATGGAGACCCAGTACTTC.

The rearrangement uses TRBV9 and TRBJ1-2; D not certain. The CDR3 spans 14 residues. Germline CDR1 SGDLS, CDR2 YYNGEE. Trimming stripped 1 base from V and 3 bases from J, with 10 bases between. The CDR3 region is CASSVPVGDYGYTF. CDR3 DNA: TGTGCCAGCAGCGTACCGGTGGGCGACTATGGCTACACCTTC.

This chain joins TRBV19 and TRBJ2-7; D perhaps matches TRBD2 (5 bases). V was cut by 7 bases and J by 1 base, with 11 bases left in between. The CDR3 totals 13 residues. Germline V gene sequence: CDR1 LNHDA, CDR2 SQIVND (reference sequence). The CDR3 region is CASKNSGSYEQYF. The DNA for the CDR3 is TGTGCCAGTAAAAATTCGGGGTCCTACGAGCAGTACTTC.

This chain uses TRBV7-9 with TRBJ1-2, with 10 bases identical to TRBD1. Per germline, CDR1 SEHNR and CDR2 FQNEAQ (reference sequence). The CDR3 extends over 16 amino acids. With 2 bases clipped from V and 4 bases from J, the junction kept 7 bases outside the gene matches. In DNA, the CDR3 is TGTGCCAGCAGCTTAATGGGGGACAGGGGACTCTATGGCTACACCTTC. This encodes CASSLMGDRGLYGYTF.

The chain uses TRBV7-8 and TRBJ2-7; 7 nucleotides align to TRBD1. J was trimmed by 0 bases and V by 6 bases; bases with no gene match: 2. CDR1 SGHVS and CDR2 FQNEAQ come from the germline V gene. The CDR3 extends over 13 amino acids. For the CDR3, the DNA is TGTGCCAGCAGGCGGACAGGCTCCTACGAGCAGTACTTC. Protein: CASRRTGSYEQYF.

The chain employs TRBV11-2 and TRBJ2-5; 13 bases align to TRBD2. V lost 5 bases and J lost 2; bases outside the gene matches: 8. The CDR3 runs 17 residues. From germline, CDR1 is SGHAT and CDR2 FQNNGV. The CDR3 protein is CASSILAGGIGQETQYF. In DNA, the CDR3 is TGTGCCAGCAGCATACTAGCGGGGGGGATTGGGCAAGAGACCCAGTACTTC.

CDR3: CASSSTSGENTGELFF. The CDR3 DNA sequence: TGTGCCAGCTCGTCTACTAGCGGGGAGAACACCGGGGAGCTGTTTTTT. The chain couples TRBV18 to TRBJ2-2; TRBD2 aligns across 10 bases. CDR3 length equals 16 residues. Per the germline V gene, CDR1 is KGHSH and CDR2 is LQKENI. Trimming removed 6 bases from V and 1 base from J; junction bases left unmatched: 5.

The chain links TRBV5-1 to TRBJ2-6; no reliable D call. The V and J ends lost 7 bases and 5 bases respectively, with 22 bases between them. Germline assignment: CDR1 SGHRS and CDR2 YFSETQ. The CDR3 contains 17 residues. The CDR3 DNA is TGCGCCAGCCATTTTACATGTTCACAAAGTCGGGCCAACGTCCTGACTTTC. Translation: CASHFTCSQSRANVLTF. The entire variable domain, with the rest obtained from reference TRBV5-1 and TRBJ2-6, is as follows: KAGVTQTPRYLIKTRGQQVTLSCSPISGHRSVSWYQQTPGQGLQFLFEYFSETQRNKGNFPGRFSGRQFSNSRSEMNVSTLELGDSALYLCASHFTCSQSRANVLTFGAGSRLTVL.

This clone appeared once. The chain couples TRBV4-3 to TRBJ2-7, with 10 bases identical to TRBD1. This CDR3 has 18 residues. Germline CDR1 is LGHNA and CDR2 is YSLEER. The V and J ends lost 1 base and 0 bases, in that order; junction bases with no gene match: 9. CDR3 nucleotides: TGCGCCAGCAGCCAAGGGCTACGGACAGGGGGGGACTCCTACGAGCAGTACTTC. Translating it yields CASSQGLRTGGDSYEQYF.

The CDR3 DNA reads TGTGCCAGCAGGGTGGGACTTTTCTACGAGCAGTACTTC. Residues: CASRVGLFYEQYF. The chain has TRBV27 and TRBJ2-7, with D perhaps matching TRBD2 (6 bases). Germline lookup yields CDR1 MNHEY and CDR2 SMNVEV (reference sequence). CDR3 length equals 13 residues. The V gene lost 6 bases and the J gene lost 3 bases, with 12 bases spanning the gap.

The J gene is TRBJ2-7, the V gene TRBV5-1; tentatively, D is TRBD2 (5 bases). V shed 5 bases and J shed 1 base, with 10 bases lying between them. Germline CDR1 and CDR2: SGHRS and YFSETQ. The CDR3 totals 13 residues. The CDR3 is CASRPSGSYEQYF. Written as DNA, the CDR3 is TGCGCCAGCAGGCCCTCGGGGTCCTACGAGCAGTACTTC.

The V and J genes are TRBV5-4 and TRBJ1-1, with D possibly TRBD1 on 5 matching bases. This CDR3 region has 13 residues. Germline V gives CDR1 SGHNT, CDR2 YYREEE (reference sequence). Trimming took off 2 bases at V and 1 base at J, with 6 bases between the two ends. The CDR3 DNA sequence: TGTGCCAGCAGCTTCGGGGGGAACACTGAAGCTTTCTTT. Translating it yields CASSFGGNTEAFF.

The chain is built from TRBV29-1 and TRBJ2-7; D is perhaps TRBD2 (6 bases). Germline values: CDR1 SQVTM, CDR2 ANQGSEA. V was clipped by 7 bases and J by 0 bases, with 16 bases between them. The CDR3 is made up of 14 amino acids. CDR3 loop: CSARGGDDSYEQYF. Written as DNA, the CDR3 is TGCAGCGCTAGGGGCGGGGACGACTCCTACGAGCAGTACTTC.

CDR3 sequence reads: CASSFGHEQYF. The CDR3 nucleotides read TGTGCCAGCAGTTTTGGCCACGAGCAGTACTTC. V is TRBV27 and J is TRBJ2-7; D unresolved. Germline assignment: CDR1 MNHEY and CDR2 SMNVEV (reference sequence). This CDR3 is built from 11 residues. Trimming left V 3 bases short and J 5 bases short, with 5 bases between.